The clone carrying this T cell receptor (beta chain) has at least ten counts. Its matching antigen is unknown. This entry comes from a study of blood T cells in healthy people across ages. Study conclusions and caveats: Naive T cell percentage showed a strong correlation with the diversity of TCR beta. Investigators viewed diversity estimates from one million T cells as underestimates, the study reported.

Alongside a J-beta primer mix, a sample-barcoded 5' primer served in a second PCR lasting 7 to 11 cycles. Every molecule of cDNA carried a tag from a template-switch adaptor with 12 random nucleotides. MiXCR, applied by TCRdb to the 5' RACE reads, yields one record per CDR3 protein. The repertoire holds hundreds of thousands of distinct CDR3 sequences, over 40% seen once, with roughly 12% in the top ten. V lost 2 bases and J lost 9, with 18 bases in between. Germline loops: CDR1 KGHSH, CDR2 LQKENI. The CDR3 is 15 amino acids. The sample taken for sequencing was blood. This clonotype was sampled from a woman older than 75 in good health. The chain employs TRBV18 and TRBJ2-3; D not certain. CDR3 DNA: TGTGCCAGCTCACCAGTGCACGGTTCGTTTATCACGCAGTATTTT. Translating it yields CASSPVHGSFITQYF. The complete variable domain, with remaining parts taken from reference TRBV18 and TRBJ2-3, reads NAGVMQNPRHLVRRRGQEARLRCSPMKGHSHVYWYRQLPEEGLKFMVYLQKENIIDESGMPKERFSAEFPKEGPSILRIQQVVRGDSAAYFCASSPVHGSFITQYFGPGTRLTVL.